The clone carrying this T cell receptor beta chain came up many times. The data derive from a study of blood T cells in healthy people across ages. Next came a second PCR, run for roughly 6 to 11 cycles, which used a sample-barcoded 5' primer along with a J-beta primer mix. TCRdb itself ran the 5' RACE reads through MiXCR, one entry per CDR3 protein. The repertoire includes 1.5 million to 2 million distinct CDR3 sequences, 28% of them detected once, and 7% to 9% sits in the top ten. The CDR3 consists of 16 residues. Germline V gene sequence: CDR1 SGHAT, CDR2 FQNNGV. J gave up 10 bases and V 0 bases, and 9 bases lay outside the gene matches.

The sequenced material came from blood. The chain combines TRBV11-2 with TRBJ2-1, with TRBD1 matching over 10 bases. The clonotype originates from a woman aged 25 to 39 in good health. The CDR3 sequence: CASSLDSTGQGREQFF. The CDR3 nucleotides read TGTGCCAGCAGCTTAGATTCTACGGGACAGGGGAGGGAGCAGTTCTTC.